The rows below give T cell receptor beta chains drawn from one sample of a study of blood T cell repertoires in COVID-19. Profiled with immunoSEQ multiplex PCR; TCRdb holds only in-frame clones, not every one. Of roughly 250,000 clones in the sample, approximately 80% are singletons; the top ten hold 2.5% to 3%. Material: peripheral blood. These receptors all come from a woman in her sixties or seventies with active or convalescent COVID-19. Both conserved end residues are part of each CDR3. A D gene is named only where the DNA matches it firmly. The size field is filled for only some rows; it gives once, few, many or a size class.

size: .; V: TRBV5-1; J: TRBJ1-1; D: .; CDR3: CASSIGGGMNTEAFF; DNA: TGCGCCAGCAGTATTGGCGGAGGAATGAACACTGAAGCTTTCTTT
size: .; V: TRBV4-1; J: TRBJ2-5; D: .; CDR3: CASSHTRRSQETQYF; DNA: TGCGCCAGCAGCCACACCCGGCGGAGTCAAGAGACCCAGTACTTC
size: .; V: TRBV11-2; J: TRBJ2-7; D: .; CDR3: CASSPGRTEQYF; DNA: TGTGCCAGCAGCCCAGGGCGGACGGAGCAGTACTTC
size: .; V: TRBV5-1; J: TRBJ2-7; D: TRBD1; CDR3: CASSVIPGTDYEQYF; DNA: TGCGCCAGCAGCGTTATCCCCGGGACAGACTACGAGCAGTACTTC
size: once; V: TRBV6-2/TRBV6-3; J: TRBJ2-3; D: TRBD2; CDR3: CASSPLAGGKDTQYF; DNA: TGTGCCAGCAGCCCACTAGCGGGGGGAAAAGATACGCAGTATTTT
size: .; V: TRBV7-3; J: TRBJ1-6; D: .; CDR3: CASRTGGNNSPLHF; DNA: TGTGCCAGCAGAACGGGGGGAAATAATTCACCCCTCCACTTT
size: .; V: TRBV9; J: TRBJ1-3; D: TRBD1; CDR3: CASSGMGQGPGNTIYF; DNA: TGTGCCAGCAGCGGAATGGGACAGGGGCCGGGAAACACCATATATTTT
size: .; V: TRBV27; J: TRBJ2-3; D: TRBD2; CDR3: CASSPSGGHGTDTQYF; DNA: TGTGCCAGCAGTCCTAGCGGGGGGCACGGCACAGATACGCAGTATTTT
size: once; V: TRBV7-8; J: TRBJ1-4; D: .; CDR3: CASSLSARRGGEKLFF; DNA: TGTGCCAGCAGCTTATCAGCCCGTAGGGGAGGTGAAAAACTGTTTTTT
size: .; V: TRBV11-2; J: TRBJ2-7; D: TRBD1; CDR3: CASRRFGTGYYEQYF; DNA: TGTGCCAGCAGGCGGTTCGGGACAGGGTACTACGAGCAGTACTTC
size: .; V: TRBV7-2; J: TRBJ1-2; D: TRBD1; CDR3: CASTHLRDRGYGYTF; DNA: TGTGCCAGCACTCATTTACGGGACAGGGGGTATGGCTACACCTTC
size: .; V: TRBV20-1; J: TRBJ2-5; D: .; CDR3: CSARARETQYF; DNA: TGCAGTGCTAGAGCCCGAGAGACCCAGTACTTC
size: .; V: TRBV3-1/TRBV3-2; J: TRBJ2-5; D: TRBD2; CDR3: CASSQDLERGARKTQYF; DNA: TGTGCCAGCAGCCAAGATCTTGAGCGGGGGGCGAGGAAGACCCAGTACTTC
size: few; V: TRBV4-1; J: TRBJ1-6; D: .; CDR3: CASSRPTLWGVSSPLHF; DNA: TGCGCCAGCAGCCGGCCCACATTGTGGGGGGTTTCTTCACCCCTCCACTTT
size: .; V: TRBV20-1; J: TRBJ2-1; D: .; CDR3: CSVQGDGEQFF; DNA: TGCAGTGTCCAGGGTGATGGTGAGCAGTTCTTC
size: .; V: TRBV23-1; J: TRBJ1-2; D: .; CDR3: CASSPMGALTNYGYTF; DNA: TGCGCCAGCAGCCCGATGGGGGCGCTTACCAACTATGGCTACACCTTC
size: .; V: TRBV5-6; J: TRBJ1-6; D: .; CDR3: CASSLERDPSISPLHF; DNA: TGTGCCAGCAGCTTGGAGCGGGACCCCTCAATTTCACCCCTCCACTTT
size: few; V: TRBV29-1; J: TRBJ1-2; D: .; CDR3: CSVEEGLDYGYTF; DNA: TGCAGCGTTGAGGAGGGGCTGGACTATGGCTACACCTTC
size: .; V: TRBV29-1; J: TRBJ1-3; D: TRBD1; CDR3: CSALPGQGNTIYF; DNA: TGCAGCGCCCTCCCGGGACAGGGAAACACCATATATTTT
size: .; V: TRBV4-1; J: TRBJ1-2; D: .; CDR3: CASSQDRQSSYGYTF; DNA: TGCGCCAGCAGCCAGGACAGACAATCATCCTATGGCTACACCTTC
size: .; V: TRBV5-4; J: TRBJ1-4; D: TRBD1; CDR3: CASSFQGAREKLFF; DNA: TGTGCCAGCAGCTTCCAGGGGGCGAGAGAAAAACTGTTTTTT
size: few; V: TRBV2; J: TRBJ1-1; D: .; CDR3: CASSGGVPNTEAFF; DNA: TGTGCCAGCAGTGGGGGGGTCCCGAACACTGAAGCTTTCTTT
size: .; V: TRBV5-1; J: TRBJ1-1; D: .; CDR3: CASSLGSGSTEAFF; DNA: TGCGCCAGCAGCTTGGGCTCGGGTAGCACTGAAGCTTTCTTT
size: .; V: TRBV19; J: TRBJ1-1; D: .; CDR3: CASRPWAGAENTEAFF; DNA: TGTGCCAGTAGACCTTGGGCAGGGGCCGAGAACACTGAAGCTTTCTTT
size: .; V: TRBV30; J: TRBJ1-2; D: TRBD1; CDR3: CAWSVGDRVGYTF; DNA: TGTGCCTGGAGTGTAGGGGACAGGGTTGGCTACACCTTC
size: .; V: TRBV3-1/TRBV3-2; J: TRBJ1-2; D: TRBD1; CDR3: CASSPTGGAGSF; DNA: TGTGCCAGCAGCCCTACAGGGGGCGCAGGTTCCTTC
size: .; V: TRBV7-3; J: TRBJ2-2; D: .; CDR3: CASSLATGTGELFF; DNA: TGTGCCAGCAGCTTAGCAACGGGCACCGGGGAGCTGTTTTTT
size: .; V: TRBV27; J: TRBJ1-2; D: .; CDR3: CASSLSANYGYTF; DNA: TGTGCCAGCAGTTTATCCGCTAACTATGGCTACACCTTC
size: .; V: TRBV29-1; J: TRBJ2-7; D: .; CDR3: CSPKPGQGSYEQYF; DNA: TGCAGCCCCAAACCGGGACAAGGATCCTACGAGCAGTACTTC
size: .; V: TRBV7-2; J: TRBJ2-3; D: TRBD2; CDR3: CASSPGSGGTLQYF; DNA: TGTGCCAGCAGCCCTGGTAGCGGGGGGACCCTTCAGTATTTT
size: .; V: TRBV2; J: TRBJ2-2; D: .; CDR3: CASSVEGANTGELFF; DNA: TGTGCCAGCAGTGTTGAGGGCGCGAACACCGGGGAGCTGTTTTTT